What follows describes a single TCR beta chain. What it recognizes is unknown. The data are from a study of blood T cells in healthy people across ages. Study details: About one barcoded beta molecule per two T cells was captured by template switching.

A second roughly 6 to 11 cycle PCR used barcoded and J-beta primers. From each sample, at least 2.5 million paired-end reads containing CDR3 were obtained. TCRdb reprocessed the 5' RACE reads via MiXCR and lists one record per CDR3 protein. The sample consists of 650,000 to 900,000 distinct CDR3 sequences, about 59% of them appearing once. Investigators took around 10 milliliters of peripheral blood from every donor. General study points: Naive T cell percentage showed a strong correlation with the diversity of TCR beta.

V lost 6 bases and J lost 7, with 16 bases in between. There are 14 residues in the CDR3. The germline V gene has CDR1 MNHNY and CDR2 SVGAGI (reference sequence). The sample was blood. The gene calls are TRBV6-6 and TRBJ2-1, with D perhaps TRBD1 (6 bases). The source of this sequence is a man younger than 40 in good health. CDR3 sequence (DNA): TGTGCCAGCAGGATGTCAGGGGACGGGAATGAGCAGTTCTTC. Its protein is CASRMSGDGNEQFF.